Listed below are T cell receptor beta chains from one sample, sequenced in a study of cytomegalovirus exposure and HLA in healthy donors. The repertoire was sequenced with immunoSEQ multiplex PCR; TCRdb's copy has only in-frame clones and lacks some. Among 90,000 to 110,000 clones listed, 86% were seen once. What was sequenced was PBMCs. All receptors derive from a woman between 18 and 30 years old in good health and CMV-seropositive. Each CDR3 is given with its conserved first and last residue. The D gene is left open where the match is weak. Not every row has a clone size; where given, it reads once, few, many or a size class.

clone_size: NA; d_call: NA; j_call: TRBJ1-5; v_call: TRBV5-1; cdr3_nt: TGCGCCAGCAGCTTGGGCGGTGATAGCAATCAGCCCCAGCATTTT; cdr3_aa: CASSLGGDSNQPQHF
clone_size: NA; d_call: TRBD2; j_call: TRBJ2-7; v_call: TRBV29-1; cdr3_nt: TGCAGCGTTACTAGCGGGACGAGCTACGAGCAGTACTTC; cdr3_aa: CSVTSGTSYEQYF
clone_size: NA; d_call: TRBD1; j_call: TRBJ1-4; v_call: TRBV5-4; cdr3_nt: TGTGCCAGCAGCTCCGGACAGGGACTTAATGAAAAACTGTTTTTT; cdr3_aa: CASSSGQGLNEKLFF
clone_size: few; d_call: NA; j_call: TRBJ2-1; v_call: TRBV10-3; cdr3_nt: TGTGCCATCAGTGAGTCGGAGGGGAGCTCCTACAATGAGCAGTTCTTC; cdr3_aa: CAISESEGSSYNEQFF
clone_size: NA; d_call: TRBD1; j_call: TRBJ1-3; v_call: TRBV5-1; cdr3_nt: TGCGCCAGCAGCTTACAGGGGTCTGGAAACACCATATATTTT; cdr3_aa: CASSLQGSGNTIYF
clone_size: NA; d_call: NA; j_call: TRBJ2-7; v_call: TRBV28; cdr3_nt: TGTGCCAGCCAATACGGAGCCCTATACGAGCAGTACTTC; cdr3_aa: CASQYGALYEQYF
clone_size: NA; d_call: NA; j_call: TRBJ1-5; v_call: TRBV28; cdr3_nt: TGTGCCAGCAGTCGGGACGGGGGTCAGCCCCAGCATTTT; cdr3_aa: CASSRDGGQPQHF
clone_size: NA; d_call: TRBD1; j_call: TRBJ2-3; v_call: TRBV18; cdr3_nt: TGTGCCAGCTCACCAATCGGGGCCGGGACAGTCACAGATACGCAGTATTTT; cdr3_aa: CASSPIGAGTVTDTQYF
clone_size: once; d_call: NA; j_call: TRBJ1-3; v_call: TRBV5-1; cdr3_nt: TGCGCCAGCAGCAATTCCGTTGGAAACACCATATATTTT; cdr3_aa: CASSNSVGNTIYF
clone_size: few; d_call: NA; j_call: TRBJ2-3; v_call: TRBV21-1; cdr3_nt: TGTGCCAGCAGCAAAGGGGGACGGGGGAGCACAGATACGCAGTATTTT; cdr3_aa: CASSKGGRGSTDTQYF
clone_size: NA; d_call: NA; j_call: TRBJ1-4; v_call: TRBV5-6; cdr3_nt: TGTGCCAGCAGCTTGGACAGGTTAGAAGAAAAACTGTTTTTT; cdr3_aa: CASSLDRLEEKLFF
clone_size: NA; d_call: NA; j_call: TRBJ1-2; v_call: TRBV6-1; cdr3_nt: TGTGCCAGCAGTGAAAGGAAGAATCAGGGGTATGGCTACACCTTC; cdr3_aa: CASSERKNQGYGYTF
clone_size: once; d_call: TRBD1; j_call: TRBJ2-2; v_call: TRBV5-1; cdr3_nt: TGCGCCAGCAGTTACACAGGGGAAACCGGGGAGCTGTTTTTT; cdr3_aa: CASSYTGETGELFF
clone_size: NA; d_call: NA; j_call: TRBJ2-2; v_call: TRBV19; cdr3_nt: TGTGCCAGTAGTATTGGGGGGTCCGGGGAGCTGTTTTTT; cdr3_aa: CASSIGGSGELFF
clone_size: NA; d_call: NA; j_call: TRBJ2-2; v_call: TRBV12-5; cdr3_nt: TGTGCTAGTGGTTTGAACATGAACACCGGGGAGCTGTTTTTT; cdr3_aa: CASGLNMNTGELFF
clone_size: NA; d_call: NA; j_call: TRBJ1-5; v_call: TRBV15; cdr3_nt: TGTGCCACCAGGGACATCAATCAGCCCCAGCATTTT; cdr3_aa: CATRDINQPQHF
clone_size: NA; d_call: TRBD1; j_call: TRBJ1-6; v_call: TRBV13; cdr3_nt: TGTGCCAGCAGCTACCGGGACAGGGGTTCACCCCTCCACTTT; cdr3_aa: CASSYRDRGSPLHF
clone_size: NA; d_call: NA; j_call: TRBJ1-5; v_call: TRBV2; cdr3_nt: TGTGCCAGCAGTGAAGCGTTGTCGGGTGGTCAGCCCCAGCATTTT; cdr3_aa: CASSEALSGGQPQHF
clone_size: NA; d_call: TRBD2; j_call: TRBJ2-3; v_call: TRBV18; cdr3_nt: TGTGCCAGCTCACCAAATAGCGGGAGGACAGATACGCAGTATTTT; cdr3_aa: CASSPNSGRTDTQYF
clone_size: NA; d_call: NA; j_call: TRBJ1-5; v_call: TRBV13; cdr3_nt: TGTGCCAGCAGCCACGACAGGAATCAGCCCCAGCATTTT; cdr3_aa: CASSHDRNQPQHF
clone_size: NA; d_call: TRBD1; j_call: TRBJ1-2; v_call: TRBV19; cdr3_nt: TGTGCCAGTAGCCGGGACAGGGGCTATGGCTACACCTTC; cdr3_aa: CASSRDRGYGYTF
clone_size: NA; d_call: TRBD2; j_call: TRBJ2-1; v_call: TRBV10-3; cdr3_nt: TGTGCCATCAGTGCCCCTCCGGCTAGCGGGGGGGACAATGAGCAGTTCTTC; cdr3_aa: CAISAPPASGGDNEQFF
clone_size: NA; d_call: NA; j_call: TRBJ1-3; v_call: TRBV7-3; cdr3_nt: TGTGCCAGCAGCTTAGGACAGTACTCTGGAAACACCATATATTTT; cdr3_aa: CASSLGQYSGNTIYF
clone_size: NA; d_call: TRBD2; j_call: TRBJ2-1; v_call: TRBV19; cdr3_nt: TGTGCCAGTAGCCCGCTAGCGGGAGGGTCCTCTTCCTACAATGAGCAGTTCTTC; cdr3_aa: CASSPLAGGSSSYNEQFF
clone_size: NA; d_call: NA; j_call: TRBJ2-2; v_call: TRBV29-1; cdr3_nt: TGCAGCGTTGCCCCACTATACACCGGGGAGCTGTTTTTT; cdr3_aa: CSVAPLYTGELFF
clone_size: NA; d_call: NA; j_call: TRBJ1-4; v_call: TRBV7-8; cdr3_nt: TGTGCCAGCAGCCCTAGACAGGCCTCTAATGAAAAACTGTTTTTT; cdr3_aa: CASSPRQASNEKLFF
clone_size: once; d_call: NA; j_call: TRBJ1-5; v_call: TRBV10-2; cdr3_nt: TGCGCCAGCAGTGAGGCCCCAGGGGTGGGCGATCAGCCCCAGCATTTT; cdr3_aa: CASSEAPGVGDQPQHF
clone_size: NA; d_call: NA; j_call: TRBJ1-1; v_call: TRBV18; cdr3_nt: TGTGCCAGCTCCCTGGGACTGTTGAACACTGAAGCTTTCTTT; cdr3_aa: CASSLGLLNTEAFF
clone_size: NA; d_call: NA; j_call: TRBJ1-1; v_call: TRBV5-1; cdr3_nt: TGCGCCAGCAGCTTGGGACAGGAGCTGTGGATCACTGAAGCTTTCTTT; cdr3_aa: CASSLGQELWITEAFF
clone_size: NA; d_call: TRBD2; j_call: TRBJ2-5; v_call: TRBV18; cdr3_nt: TGTGCCAGCTCGCCTTTACCGGGACTAGCGGGAGATGGTGAGACCCAGTACTTC; cdr3_aa: CASSPLPGLAGDGETQYF
clone_size: NA; d_call: NA; j_call: TRBJ1-5; v_call: TRBV28; cdr3_nt: TGTGCCAGCAGTTTTCTCCAGGGAAGCAATCAGCCCCAGCATTTT; cdr3_aa: CASSFLQGSNQPQHF
clone_size: NA; d_call: NA; j_call: TRBJ1-6; v_call: TRBV2; cdr3_nt: TGTGCCAGCAGAGGGGATTATAATTCACCCCTCCACTTT; cdr3_aa: CASRGDYNSPLHF
clone_size: NA; d_call: NA; j_call: TRBJ1-5; v_call: TRBV2; cdr3_nt: TGTGCCAGCAGTATCCCTCCGGGAGGCAATCAGCCCCAGCATTTT; cdr3_aa: CASSIPPGGNQPQHF
clone_size: NA; d_call: NA; j_call: TRBJ2-1; v_call: TRBV4-1; cdr3_nt: TGCGCCAGCAGTCGTGATGGAGCAGGGGACAATGAGCAGTTCTTC; cdr3_aa: CASSRDGAGDNEQFF
clone_size: NA; d_call: TRBD1; j_call: TRBJ1-2; v_call: TRBV2; cdr3_nt: TGTGCCAGCAGCGGACAGGGGTCCTATGGCTACACCTTC; cdr3_aa: CASSGQGSYGYTF
clone_size: NA; d_call: NA; j_call: TRBJ2-6; v_call: TRBV11-2; cdr3_nt: TGTGCCAGCAGCTTAGTTGCGACAGCTATCTCTGGGGCCAACGTCCTGACTTTC; cdr3_aa: CASSLVATAISGANVLTF
clone_size: NA; d_call: NA; j_call: TRBJ2-2; v_call: TRBV9; cdr3_nt: TGTGCCAGCAGCCCCTTCGACAGCTTGGGCACCGGGGAGCTGTTTTTT; cdr3_aa: CASSPFDSLGTGELFF
clone_size: NA; d_call: NA; j_call: TRBJ2-7; v_call: TRBV11-3; cdr3_nt: TGTGCCAGCAGCCCAGGGGTTTTCTACGAGCAGTACTTC; cdr3_aa: CASSPGVFYEQYF
clone_size: NA; d_call: NA; j_call: TRBJ1-6; v_call: TRBV19; cdr3_nt: TGTGCCAGCTCCGAGGGCTCCTATAATTCACCCCTCCACTTT; cdr3_aa: CASSEGSYNSPLHF
clone_size: NA; d_call: NA; j_call: TRBJ1-4; v_call: TRBV7-9; cdr3_nt: TGTGCCAGCAGCTTATACGGGGGGCAGGAAAAACTGTTTTTT; cdr3_aa: CASSLYGGQEKLFF